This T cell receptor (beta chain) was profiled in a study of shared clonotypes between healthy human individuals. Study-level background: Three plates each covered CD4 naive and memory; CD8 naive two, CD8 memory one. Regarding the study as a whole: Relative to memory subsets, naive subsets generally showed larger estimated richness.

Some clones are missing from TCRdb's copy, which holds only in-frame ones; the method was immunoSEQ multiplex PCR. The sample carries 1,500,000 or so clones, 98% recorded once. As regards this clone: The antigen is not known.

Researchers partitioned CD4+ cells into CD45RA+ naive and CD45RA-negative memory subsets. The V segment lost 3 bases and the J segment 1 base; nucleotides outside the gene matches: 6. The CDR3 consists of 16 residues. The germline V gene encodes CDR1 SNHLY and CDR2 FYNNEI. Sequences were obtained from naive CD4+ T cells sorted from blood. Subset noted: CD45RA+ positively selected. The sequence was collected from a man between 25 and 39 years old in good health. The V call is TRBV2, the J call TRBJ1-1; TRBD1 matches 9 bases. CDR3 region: CASSDGRDRANTEAFF. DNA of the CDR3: TGTGCCAGCAGTGATGGACGGGACAGGGCGAACACTGAAGCTTTCTTT.